The next 11 T cell receptor beta chains were all read from a single sample in a study of cytomegalovirus exposure and HLA in healthy donors (TCRdb year 2017). Libraries came from the immunoSEQ multiplex PCR assay. A mixture of 60 forward primers for TCR Vbeta segments and 13 reverse primers for TCR Jbeta segments was used in the multiplex PCR. The source is immuneACCESS, and TCRdb retained only in-frame sequences with V and J called. Part of the clones is not carried over; for the studies checked, unresolved V genes explain less than half of this, and the remainder is unexplained. The sample yields 250,000 or so clones; 80% to 95% were counted once. The ten biggest clones cover roughly 1.5% of the sample. The sample consisted of PBMCs. These receptors originate from a girl aged 2-10 years in good health and CMV-seronegative.

The J gene is TRBJ2-4, the V gene TRBV30; TRBD2 is a possible D gene (6 bases). The V gene's germline CDR1 is GTSNPN and CDR2 SVGIG (reference sequence). The V end was cut by 2 bases, the J end by 1 base, with 12 bases between. This CDR3 contains 15 residues. CDR3 nucleotides: TGTGCCTGGAGTCCACGGACTAAGGCCAAAAACATTCAGTACTTC. It is translated as CAWSPRTKAKNIQYF.

The V and J genes are TRBV5-8 and TRBJ1-2; 12 bases are a match to TRBD1. The CDR3 sequence is 17 residues long. V lost 3 bases, J lost 6 bases, and 12 bases stayed unmatched. Germline CDR1 and CDR2: SGHTS and YDEGEE. CDR3 residues: CASSSPGTGGEYDGYTF. In nucleotides, the CDR3 is TGTGCCAGCAGCTCTCCCGGGACAGGGGGCGAATATGATGGCTACACCTTC.

The chain combines TRBV7-2 with TRBJ2-5; 11 bases are a match to TRBD2. V dropped 3 bases and J dropped 2; count of bases not matched to a gene: 5. The CDR3 totals 16 residues. CDR1 SGHTA and CDR2 FQGNSA come from the germline V gene. In DNA, the CDR3 is TGTGCCAGCAGCTTGGGTCCTAGCGGGAGGCAAGAGACCCAGTACTTC. It codes for CASSLGPSGRQETQYF. The full variable domain, in which reference TRBV7-2 and TRBJ2-5 provide the parts outside the CDR3, is GAGVSQSPSNKVTEKGKDVELRCDPISGHTALYWYRQSLGQGLEFLIYFQGNSAPDKSGLPSDRFSAERTGGSVSTLTIQRTQQEDSAVYLCASSLGPSGRQETQYFGPGTRLLVL.

The chain combines TRBV5-1 with TRBJ2-3; 8 nucleotides line up with TRBD2. This CDR3 contains 15 residues. V shed 4 bases, J shed 4 bases, and the junction held 8 bases outside the gene matches. Germline V gene sequence: CDR1 SGHRS, CDR2 YFSETQ. CDR3 sequence (DNA): TGCGCCAGCAGCATCCGCCGGACTAGCCCAGATACGCAGTATTTT. It specifies CASSIRRTSPDTQYF.

The J gene is TRBJ2-6, the V gene TRBV4-1; tentative D call: TRBD2 (6 bases). Germline CDR1 reads MGHRA; CDR2 reads YSYEKL. V lost 5 bases and J 0 bases, leaving 11 bases between the germline ends. The CDR3 is 16 residues long. CDR3: CASSGLLNSGANVLTF. The CDR3 DNA reads TGCGCCAGCAGCGGACTACTTAACTCTGGGGCCAACGTCCTGACTTTC.

Written as DNA, the CDR3 is TGTGCCAGCAGCCCAACTAGCTCCGGCACAGATACGCAGTATTTT. This codes for CASSPTSSGTDTQYF. The gene calls are TRBV9 and TRBJ2-3, with D possibly matching TRBD2 (6 bases). Per germline, CDR1 SGDLS and CDR2 YYNGEE. The V end lost 4 bases, the J end lost 1 base, and 13 bases lay between the germline ends. This CDR3 comprises 15 residues.

The rearrangement joins TRBV14 to TRBJ2-1, with D tentatively TRBD1 (6 bases). The V gene's germline CDR1 is SGHDN and CDR2 FVKESK. The CDR3 length is 15 residues. Deletions cut 4 bases from V and 7 bases from J, with 17 bases between. CDR3 DNA sequence: TGTGCCAGCAGCCTCGGAGGACAGAAGCCTAATGAGCAGTTCTTC. Amino acid sequence: CASSLGGQKPNEQFF.

This clone appeared a few times. The J gene is TRBJ2-7, the V gene TRBV6-5; perhaps TRBD1 as D (5 bases). CDR3 length: 15 amino acids. Per germline, CDR1 MNHEY and CDR2 SVGAGI. Trimming cost V 0 bases and J 5 bases, with 14 bases left between them. The CDR3 coding sequence is TGTGCCAGCAGTTACTCGGGGCCGTCGAGCCACGAGCAGTACTTC. Translating gives CASSYSGPSSHEQYF.

J is TRBJ1-1 and V is TRBV11-2, with 7 bases matching TRBD1. The germline V gene has CDR1 SGHAT and CDR2 FQNNGV. This CDR3 has 15 amino acids. V was pared by 5 bases and J by 6 bases, with 12 bases of the junction left unmatched. As DNA, the CDR3 is TGTGCCAGCAGCACATCCGGGACAGTCGCTTCTGAAGCTTTCTTT. Encoded protein: CASSTSGTVASEAFF.

V gene TRBV5-4 combines with J gene TRBJ2-1, with D possibly matching TRBD2 (5 bases). The germline V gene has CDR1 SGHNT and CDR2 YYREEE (reference sequence). Deletions cut 0 bases from V and 6 bases from J, with 7 bases between. This CDR3 is 13 amino acids long. Here the CDR3 reads CASSLDSGNEQFF. The CDR3 DNA sequence: TGTGCCAGCAGCTTGGACAGCGGCAATGAGCAGTTCTTC.

The V call is TRBV6-1, the J call TRBJ2-7, with no clear D. V dropped 4 bases and J dropped 5 bases, with 12 bases sitting between them. CDR3 length equals 13 residues. Germline V gene data show CDR1 as MNHNS and CDR2 as SASEGT. The chain's CDR3 is CASSVIPEDEQYF. CDR3 in DNA: TGTGCCAGCAGTGTAATACCTGAGGACGAGCAGTACTTC.